This entry concerns a single T cell receptor (beta chain). CDR1 is MDHEN, CDR2 SYDVKM, per germline. CDR3 length equals 15 residues. V was clipped by 5 bases and J by 10 bases, with 21 bases between them. This sample is part of a study of blood T cell repertoires in COVID-19. Study information: Sources were T cells, B-cell-depleted T cells, or PBMCs; the material itself was cDNA or gDNA.

The method was immunoSEQ multiplex PCR; TCRdb's version includes in-frame clones alone and lacks a portion of them. Here the sample spans 93,000 or so clones, approximately 84% being singletons. This clonotype originated in a human donor in a cohort sampled during active COVID-19. The chain employs TRBV28 and TRBJ2-1; possible D gene TRBD2, 7 bases. The sample was peripheral blood. CDR3 sequence: CASSHRGAGKGEQFF. DNA for the CDR3: TGTGCCAGCAGTCACCGGGGGGCCGGTAAAGGGGAGCAGTTCTTC.